Following are 27 T cell receptor beta chains from one sample sequenced in a study of blood T cell repertoires in COVID-19. Profiling relied on immunoSEQ multiplex PCR, and the TCRdb table lists in-frame clones only, not all of them. In the table there are about 120,000 clones, 85% to 90% of which are singletons. The sample taken for sequencing was peripheral blood. These receptors all come from a woman in her fifties or sixties with acute or convalescent COVID-19.

This chain connects TRBV24-1 to TRBJ2-1, with TRBD2 matching over 10 bases. With 3 bases clipped from V and 4 bases from J, the junction kept 8 bases outside the gene matches. This CDR3 region has 17 residues. The germline CDR1 and CDR2 sequences are KGHDR and SFDVKD. CDR3: CATSDTLASGGYNEQFF. CDR3 DNA: TGTGCCACCAGTGATACCCTCGCTAGCGGGGGTTACAATGAGCAGTTCTTC.

This clone turned up a few times. V usage is TRBV7-2 and J usage is TRBJ2-5; TRBD2 matches 10 bases. V was clipped by 7 bases and J by 5 bases; unmatched bases: 13. CDR3 length: 16 residues. Looked up from germline, CDR1 is SGHTA and CDR2 is FQGNSA. Written as DNA, the CDR3 is TGTGCCAGCACCCCAAGCCTAGCGGGAGTCGGCGAGACCCAGTACTTC. Amino acids: CASTPSLAGVGETQYF.

The V gene is TRBV19, the J gene TRBJ2-1, with 9 bases matching TRBD2. Germline V gene data show CDR1 as LNHDA and CDR2 as SQIVND (reference sequence). This CDR3 is built from 15 residues. The trim removed 3 bases at V and 7 bases at J, leaving 7 bases unmatched. In nucleotides, the CDR3 is TGTGCCAGTAGTATCGGCGGGAGGGCCCTAAATGAGCAGTTCTTC. Translated, it gives CASSIGGRALNEQFF.

J is TRBJ2-1 and V is TRBV29-1; 10 nucleotides align to TRBD1. Germline V gene data show CDR1 as SQVTM and CDR2 as ANQGSEA. The J segment lost 4 bases and the V segment lost 5 bases, leaving 14 bases of the junction unmatched. The CDR3 spans 17 residues. The DNA for the CDR3 is TGCAGCGTTACCGGACAGGGGGTCTTACACGGTTACAATGAGCAGTTCTTC. Encoded protein: CSVTGQGVLHGYNEQFF.

The rearrangement joins TRBV5-1 to TRBJ2-2, with D perhaps matching TRBD1 (6 bases). The CDR3 runs 15 residues. The germline V and J ends were trimmed by 4 bases and 5 bases, with 15 bases remaining between them. Per germline, CDR1 SGHRS and CDR2 YFSETQ. Written as DNA, the CDR3 is TGCGCCAGCAGCCCGCGTGGGACACGGACCGGGGAGCTGTTTTTT. Amino acids: CASSPRGTRTGELFF.

V usage is TRBV7-9 and J usage is TRBJ2-7; 12 positions match TRBD1. Per the germline V gene, CDR1 is SEHNR and CDR2 is FQNEAQ (reference sequence). V lost 5 bases, J lost 4 bases, and 3 bases stayed unmatched. The CDR3 covers 14 residues. The CDR3 is CASSVGQGAYEQYF. In DNA, the CDR3 is TGTGCCAGCAGCGTGGGACAGGGGGCTTACGAGCAGTACTTC.

This clone was counted a single time. The V call is TRBV2, the J call TRBJ1-1; the D gene is possibly TRBD1 (5 bases). The V gene lost 6 bases and the J gene lost 3 bases, with 8 bases spanning the gap. The CDR3 loop spans 12 amino acids. From germline, CDR1 is SNHLY and CDR2 FYNNEI. CDR3 protein: CASRATDTEAFF. The CDR3 coding sequence is TGTGCCAGCAGGGCGACAGACACTGAAGCTTTCTTT. Complete variable domain (other parts from reference TRBV2 and TRBJ1-1): EPEVTQTPSHQVTQMGQEVILRCVPISNHLYFYWYRQILGQKVEFLVSFYNNEISEKSEIFDDQFSVERPDGSNFTLKIRSTKLEDSAMYFCASRATDTEAFFGQGTRLTVV.

The V call is TRBV5-1, the J call TRBJ2-1, with D possibly matching TRBD2 (6 bases). V dropped 0 bases and J dropped 1 base, with 11 bases sitting between them. The CDR3 loop spans 16 amino acids. Germline-derived CDR1 and CDR2 are SGHRS and YFSETQ. The CDR3 DNA is TGCGCCAGCAGCTTGGGGGCGGGGCCTTCCTACAATGAGCAGTTCTTC. Encoded protein: CASSLGAGPSYNEQFF.

The CDR3 coding sequence is TGTGCCAGCAGCTTAGGAGCAGGGTTGGATCAGCCCCAGCATTTT. It yields the protein CASSLGAGLDQPQHF. The chain carries TRBV7-2 and TRBJ1-5, with D maybe TRBD1 (5 bases). The CDR3 has 15 residues. V lost 1 base to trimming and J lost 5 bases, with 12 bases between them. Germline CDR1 SGHTA, CDR2 FQGNSA.

The sample holds a few counts of this clone. The J gene is TRBJ2-3, the V gene TRBV6-4; TRBD2 is a possible D gene (6 bases). The CDR3 sequence is 14 residues long. Germline V gene data show CDR1 as MRHNA and CDR2 as SNTAGT. The V and J ends lost 3 bases and 0 bases respectively, with 7 bases between them. CDR3 protein: CASSESGSTDTQYF. CDR3 nucleotides: TGTGCCAGCAGTGAGAGCGGGAGCACAGATACGCAGTATTTT.

This rearrangement joins TRBV11-2 to TRBJ2-3; 7 positions agree with TRBD2. The CDR3 runs to 15 residues. Germline CDR1 is SGHAT and CDR2 is FQNNGV. Unmatched junction bases numbered 7, after V lost 3 bases and J lost 4 bases. This CDR3 reads CASSLRRGNSDTQYF. CDR3 nucleotides: TGTGCCAGCAGCTTGAGGCGGGGGAATTCAGATACGCAGTATTTT.

This clone showed up just a few times. This sequence joins TRBV9 and TRBJ2-1; tentative D call: TRBD2 (5 bases). Looked up from germline, CDR1 is SGDLS and CDR2 is YYNGEE. CDR3 length: 16 residues. V lost 3 bases and J 0 bases, leaving 13 bases between the germline ends. The CDR3 region is CASSGGSARSYNEQFF. The CDR3 DNA reads TGTGCCAGCAGCGGAGGGAGTGCCCGCTCCTACAATGAGCAGTTCTTC.

The rearrangement joins TRBV7-9 to TRBJ1-3, with D tentatively TRBD1 (5 bases). The CDR3 spans 14 residues. Per the germline V gene, CDR1 is SEHNR and CDR2 is FQNEAQ (reference sequence). The V gene lost 3 bases and the J gene lost 0 bases, with 6 bases spanning the gap. The CDR3 loop reads CASSFDSSGNTIYF. The CDR3 bases are TGTGCCAGCAGCTTTGACAGCTCTGGAAACACCATATATTTT.

The CDR3 region is CASSAQGAYSYNEQFF. CDR3 DNA sequence: TGTGCCAGCAGCGCACAGGGGGCGTACTCCTACAATGAGCAGTTCTTC. The chain combines TRBV9 with TRBJ2-1; 9 nucleotides match TRBD1. Trimming cost V 3 bases and J 0 bases; bases outside gene matches: 4. This CDR3 spans 16 amino acids. CDR1 is SGDLS and CDR2 is YYNGEE in the germline V gene. Looking up the rest from reference TRBV9 and TRBJ2-1 gives the full variable domain: DSGVTQTPKHLITATGQRVTLRCSPRSGDLSVYWYQQSLDQGLQFLIQYYNGEERAKGNILERFSAQQFPDLHSELNLSSLELGDSALYFCASSAQGAYSYNEQFFGPGTRLTVL.

V is TRBV9 and J is TRBJ1-6, with TRBD1 as a possible D gene (6 bases). Germline V gene sequence: CDR1 SGDLS, CDR2 YYNGEE. With 4 bases removed from V and 9 bases from J, the gap between germline ends came to 17 bases. This CDR3 is 15 amino acids long. CDR3 residues: CASSPENRVGSPLHF. The DNA for the CDR3 is TGTGCCAGCAGCCCAGAGAACAGGGTTGGTTCACCCCTCCACTTT.

The CDR3 region has the DNA TGTGCCAGCAGCTTAGTAGGGGGGGGTGAGCAGTTCTTC. Its protein is CASSLVGGGEQFF. The J gene is TRBJ2-1, the V gene TRBV11-3; possible D gene TRBD2, 7 bases. Germline V CDR1 and CDR2: SGHNT, YENEEA. Trimming took off 1 base at V and 9 bases at J, with 10 bases between the two ends. The CDR3 is 13 residues long.

This chain joins TRBV6-5 and TRBJ2-7, with 7 bases lining up with TRBD2. After removal of 0 bases from V and 3 bases from J, the junction contained 2 bases not matched to a gene. The CDR3 has 14 amino acids. CDR1 and CDR2 from the germline V gene are MNHEY and SVGAGI. The CDR3 DNA sequence: TGTGCCAGCAGTTACTCGGGAGGGTTCTACGAGCAGTACTTC. It is translated as CASSYSGGFYEQYF.

The V and J genes are TRBV5-8 and TRBJ1-4; the D is unclear. The CDR3 runs to 13 residues. Germline-derived CDR1 and CDR2 are SGHTS and YDEGEE. Trimming removed 0 bases from V and 5 bases from J, with 5 bases in between. For the CDR3, the DNA is TGTGCCAGCAGCTTGGTTAGAAATGAAAAACTGTTTTTT. Translation gives CASSLVRNEKLFF. The whole variable domain, remainder taken from reference TRBV5-8 and TRBJ1-4, is EAGVTQSPTHLIKTRGQQATLRCSPISGHTSVYWYQQALGLGLQFLLWYDEGEERNRGNFPPRFSGRQFPNYSSELNVNALELEDSALYLCASSLVRNEKLFFGSGTQLSVL.

This chain joins TRBV18 and TRBJ1-1; 9 bases line up with TRBD1. With 3 bases clipped from V and 0 bases from J, the junction kept 5 bases outside the gene matches. The germline V gene has CDR1 KGHSH and CDR2 LQKENI. The CDR3 is 16 amino acids. The CDR3 region is CASSPGTGTLNTEAFF. In DNA form, the CDR3 reads TGTGCCAGCTCACCGGGGACAGGGACTCTGAACACTGAAGCTTTCTTT.

This chain joins TRBV4-1 and TRBJ2-3; perhaps TRBD2 as D (7 bases). CDR1 MGHRA and CDR2 YSYEKL come from the germline V gene. The V end lost 1 base, the J end lost 6 bases, and 17 bases lay between the germline ends. The CDR3 spans 16 residues. As DNA, the CDR3 is TGCGCCAGCAGCCAAGGGCGGGGGCCTCCGGGGGATACGCAGTATTTT. Translation: CASSQGRGPPGDTQYF.

The count of this clone is one. This chain joins TRBV11-2 and TRBJ1-4; possibly TRBD1 for D (5 bases). CDR1 is SGHAT and CDR2 is FQNNGV in the germline V gene. This CDR3 region has 14 residues. V lost 2 bases and J 7 bases, leaving 11 bases between the germline ends. CDR3 bases: TGTGCCAGCAGCTTACGGCGGGGGGGTGAAAAACTGTTTTTT. The encoded protein is CASSLRRGGEKLFF.

This clone was detected only a few times. The chain recombines TRBV12-3 or TRBV12-4 with TRBJ1-2; tentative D call: TRBD1 (6 bases). The CDR3 consists of 12 residues. V shed 6 bases and J shed 2 bases, with 7 bases lying between them. The CDR3, as DNA: TGTGCCAGCAGAAGGGGGAACTATGGCTACACCTTC. Translation gives CASRRGNYGYTF.

The chain is built from TRBV7-9 and TRBJ2-1, with TRBD1 matching over 10 bases. CDR1 is SEHNR, CDR2 FQNEAQ, per germline (reference sequence). The CDR3 loop spans 13 amino acids. V gave up 5 bases and J gave up 16 bases; unmatched junction bases: 11. The CDR3: CASSASGTGVGFF. The CDR3 coding sequence is TGTGCCAGCAGCGCCTCCGGGACAGGGGTGGGATTCTTC.

The rearrangement uses TRBV6-5 and TRBJ1-2, with no clear D. Germline CDR1 MNHEY, CDR2 SVGAGI. V lost 7 bases and J 4 bases, leaving 19 bases between the germline ends. The CDR3 sequence is 15 residues long. CDR3 DNA: TGTGCCAGCATCCAAATATATGGGCAGTCCTATGGCTACACCTTC. Translation gives CASIQIYGQSYGYTF.

The rearrangement links TRBV7-2 to TRBJ2-3, with 8 positions matching TRBD2. Trimming cost V 5 bases and J 0 bases; bases outside gene matches: 7. Germline CDR1 SGHTA, CDR2 FQGNSA. The CDR3 is 16 residues long. The CDR3 region has the DNA TGTGCCAGCAGCCCCCGACTAGCGACTAGCACAGATACGCAGTATTTT. This codes for CASSPRLATSTDTQYF.

This chain connects TRBV5-1 to TRBJ1-4, with unresolved D. Germline V gene lookup returns CDR1 SGHRS and CDR2 YFSETQ. Trimming shortened V by 8 bases and J by 6 bases, and 17 bases separated the two germline ends. This CDR3 region has 14 residues. For the CDR3, the DNA is TGCGCCAGTGCTCCGTGGGCCCAAGATGAAAAACTGTTTTTT. It translates to CASAPWAQDEKLFF. The whole variable domain, remainder taken from reference TRBV5-1 and TRBJ1-4, is KAGVTQTPRYLIKTRGQQVTLSCSPISGHRSVSWYQQTPGQGLQFLFEYFSETQRNKGNFPGRFSGRQFSNSRSEMNVSTLELGDSALYLCASAPWAQDEKLFFGSGTQLSVL.

The chain is built from TRBV30 and TRBJ2-7; D not certain. Trimming shortened V by 0 bases and J by 7 bases, and 13 bases separated the two germline ends. Looked up from germline, CDR1 is GTSNPN and CDR2 is SVGIG (reference sequence). CDR3 size: 13 residues. The DNA for the CDR3 is TGTGCCTGGAGTGTGGGCAGGCTTCGGGAGCAGTACTTC. This translates into CAWSVGRLREQYF.